Below are 7 T cell receptor beta chains sequenced from a single sample in a study of blood T cell repertoires in COVID-19. Repertoires were generated with immunoSEQ multiplex PCR, while TCRdb's copy carries only in-frame clones and drops some. The profile shows 90,000 to 120,000 clones, 80% to 95% of them singletons. The specimen sequenced was peripheral blood. These receptor sequences come from a man aged 65-85 years with acute or convalescent COVID-19.

This clone was counted a few times. The chain joins TRBV2 to TRBJ1-4; 7 bases are shared with TRBD1. From germline, CDR1 is SNHLY and CDR2 FYNNEI. V shed 10 bases and J 7 bases; nucleotides not matched to a gene: 9. The CDR3 covers 13 residues. The CDR3 DNA is TGTGCCACGTACAGGGGAATTGGTGAAAAACTGTTTTTT. Translating it yields CATYRGIGEKLFF.

The genes are TRBV6-5 and TRBJ1-3; no definite D call. CDR1 is MNHEY, CDR2 SVGAGI, per germline. Trimming cost V 0 bases and J 0 bases, with 9 bases left between them. This CDR3 region has 16 residues. For the CDR3, the DNA is TGTGCCAGCAGTTACTCGAAACGGAGCTCTGGAAACACCATATATTTT. It specifies CASSYSKRSSGNTIYF.

This chain uses TRBV11-2 with TRBJ1-6, with D unresolved. V dropped 3 bases and J dropped 0 bases, with 6 bases sitting between them. The V gene's germline CDR1 is SGHAT and CDR2 FQNNGV. The CDR3 is 15 residues long. The CDR3 nucleotides read TGTGCCAGCAGCTTCCCGAGCTCCTATAATTCACCCCTCCACTTT. Translation gives CASSFPSSYNSPLHF. Complete variable domain (other parts from reference TRBV11-2 and TRBJ1-6): EAGVAQSPRYKIIEKRQSVAFWCNPISGHATLYWYQQILGQGPKLLIQFQNNGVVDDSQLPKDRFSAERLKGVDSTLKIQPAKLEDSAVYLCASSFPSSYNSPLHFGNGTRLTVT.

The chain's CDR3 is CASGLARNTIYF. Written as DNA, the CDR3 is TGTGCTAGTGGTTTGGCCAGAAACACCATATATTTT. V usage is TRBV12-5 and J usage is TRBJ1-3; D ambiguous. CDR3 length equals 12 residues. Trimming stripped 1 base from V and 5 bases from J, with 3 bases between. Germline CDR1 and CDR2: LGHNT and FRNRAP.

This clone showed up just a few times. The chain is built from TRBV19 and TRBJ2-5; tentatively, D is TRBD1 (6 bases). From germline, CDR1 is LNHDA and CDR2 SQIVND (reference sequence). This CDR3 contains 13 residues. CDR3 bases: TGTGCAAAATGTCGGGACAACCAAGAGACCCAGTACTTC. This encodes CAKCRDNQETQYF.

This chain's CDR3 is CASGLAPLAGGGETQYF. CDR3 in DNA: TGTGCTAGTGGTTTGGCCCCACTAGCGGGAGGAGGAGAGACCCAGTACTTC. V and J are TRBV12-5 and TRBJ2-5, with TRBD2 matching over 12 bases. The CDR3 is 17 residues long. Trimming cost V 1 base and J 4 bases; bases outside gene matches: 7. Germline V gene sequence: CDR1 LGHNT, CDR2 FRNRAP.

This clone was detected only a few times. The chain uses TRBV6-6 and TRBJ1-2; weak D call: TRBD1 (5 bases). The V end was cut by 6 bases, the J end by 2 bases, with 19 bases between. Germline V gives CDR1 MNHNY, CDR2 SVGAGI (reference sequence). The CDR3 spans 16 residues. As DNA, the CDR3 is TGTGCCAGCAGCCGGCGGGACGTTGGGAGGAACTATGGCTACACCTTC. Translated: CASSRRDVGRNYGYTF.